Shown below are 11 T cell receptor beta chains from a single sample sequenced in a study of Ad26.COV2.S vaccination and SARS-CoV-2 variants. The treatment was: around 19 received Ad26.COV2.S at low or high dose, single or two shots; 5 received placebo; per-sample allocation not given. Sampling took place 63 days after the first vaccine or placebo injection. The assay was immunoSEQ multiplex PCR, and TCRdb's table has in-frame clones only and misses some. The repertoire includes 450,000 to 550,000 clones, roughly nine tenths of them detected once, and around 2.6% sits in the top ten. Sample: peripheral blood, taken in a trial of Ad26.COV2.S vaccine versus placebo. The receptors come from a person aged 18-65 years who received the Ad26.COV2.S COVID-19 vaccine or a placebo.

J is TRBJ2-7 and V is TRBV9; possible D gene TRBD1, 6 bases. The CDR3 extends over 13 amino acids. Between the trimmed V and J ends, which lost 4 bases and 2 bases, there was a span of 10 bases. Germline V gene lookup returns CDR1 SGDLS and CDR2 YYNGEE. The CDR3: CASSIGQTYEQYF. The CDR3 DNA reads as TGTGCCAGCAGCATCGGACAGACCTACGAGCAGTACTTC.

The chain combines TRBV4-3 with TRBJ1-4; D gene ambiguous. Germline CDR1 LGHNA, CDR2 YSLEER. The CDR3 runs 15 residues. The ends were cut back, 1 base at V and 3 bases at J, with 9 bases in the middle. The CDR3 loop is CASSQGPRANEKLFF. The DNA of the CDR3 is TGCGCCAGCAGCCAAGGCCCCCGAGCTAATGAAAAACTGTTTTTT.

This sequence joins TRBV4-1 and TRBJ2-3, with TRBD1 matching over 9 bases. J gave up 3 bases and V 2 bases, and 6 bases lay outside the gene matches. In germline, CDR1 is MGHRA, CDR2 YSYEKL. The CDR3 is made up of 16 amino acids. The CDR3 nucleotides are TGCGCCAGCAGCCAATTCGGGACAGGGCTGACAGATACGCAGTATTTT. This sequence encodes CASSQFGTGLTDTQYF.

The CDR3 spells CASSPSVRGLVGELFF. The CDR3 DNA reads as TGTGCCAGCAGTCCGAGCGTTAGGGGCTTGGTCGGGGAGCTGTTTTTT. The rearrangement links TRBV28 to TRBJ2-2, with D possibly TRBD1 on 5 matching bases. Germline V gives CDR1 MDHEN, CDR2 SYDVKM. V was shortened by 5 bases and J by 7 bases, with 20 bases between the two germline ends. The CDR3 totals 16 residues.

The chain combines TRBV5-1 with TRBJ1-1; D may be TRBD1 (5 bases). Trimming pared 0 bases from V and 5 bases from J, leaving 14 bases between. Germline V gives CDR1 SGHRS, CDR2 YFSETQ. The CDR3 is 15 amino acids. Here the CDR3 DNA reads TGCGCCAGCAGCTTGGCCGCCGGCGGGGGAACTGAAGCTTTCTTT. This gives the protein CASSLAAGGGTEAFF.

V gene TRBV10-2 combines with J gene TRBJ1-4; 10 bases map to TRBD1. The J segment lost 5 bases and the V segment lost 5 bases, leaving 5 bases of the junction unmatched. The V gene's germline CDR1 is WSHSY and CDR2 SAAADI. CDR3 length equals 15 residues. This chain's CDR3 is CASSLGQGENEKLFF. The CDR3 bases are TGCGCCAGCAGTCTTGGACAGGGGGAAAATGAAAAACTGTTTTTT.

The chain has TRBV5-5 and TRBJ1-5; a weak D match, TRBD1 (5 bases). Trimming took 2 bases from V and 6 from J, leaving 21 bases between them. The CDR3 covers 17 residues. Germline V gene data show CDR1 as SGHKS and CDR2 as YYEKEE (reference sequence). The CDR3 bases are TGTGCCAGCAGCTTAGGCCCGGTATCGGGGGGAAGTCAGCCCCAGCATTTT. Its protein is CASSLGPVSGGSQPQHF.

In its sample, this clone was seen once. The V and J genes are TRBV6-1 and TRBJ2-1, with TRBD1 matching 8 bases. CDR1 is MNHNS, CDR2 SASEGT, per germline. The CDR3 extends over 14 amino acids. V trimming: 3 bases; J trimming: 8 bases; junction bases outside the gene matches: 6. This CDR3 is CASSEDRVIDEQFF. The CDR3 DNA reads TGTGCCAGCAGTGAGGACAGGGTTATCGATGAGCAGTTCTTC.

CDR3 in amino acids: CASSLSGNGYTF. The CDR3 DNA reads as TGTGCCAGCAGTTTGTCCGGAAATGGCTACACCTTC. V gene TRBV12-3 or TRBV12-4 combines with J gene TRBJ1-2, with unresolved D. V was shortened by 3 bases and J by 6 bases, with 8 bases between the two germline ends. This CDR3 is 12 amino acids long.

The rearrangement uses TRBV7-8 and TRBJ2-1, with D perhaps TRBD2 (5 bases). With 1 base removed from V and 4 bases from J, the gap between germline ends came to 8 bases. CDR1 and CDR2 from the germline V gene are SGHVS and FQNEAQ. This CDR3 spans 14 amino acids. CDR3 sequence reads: CASSLVGGYNEQFF. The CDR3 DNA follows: TGTGCCAGCAGCTTAGTTGGAGGTTACAATGAGCAGTTCTTC.

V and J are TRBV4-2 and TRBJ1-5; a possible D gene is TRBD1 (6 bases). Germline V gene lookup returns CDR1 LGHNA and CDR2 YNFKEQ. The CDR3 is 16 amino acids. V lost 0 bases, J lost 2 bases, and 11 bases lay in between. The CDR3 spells CASSQDGGGGNQPQHF. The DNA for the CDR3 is TGTGCCAGCAGCCAAGATGGAGGGGGAGGCAATCAGCCCCAGCATTTT.